This T cell receptor beta chain was sequenced in a study of blood T cell repertoires in COVID-19. Study-level background: From the United States, Italy and Spain came samples of acute and convalescent COVID-19. Sample material is recorded as cDNA or gDNA derived from T cells, B-cell-depleted T cells, or PBMCs.

After removal of 2 bases from V and 4 bases from J, the junction contained 7 bases not matched to a gene. The CDR3 length is 15 residues. Germline loops: CDR1 SGHNT, CDR2 YYREEE (reference sequence). Per the authors' pipeline: By means of reference gene primer amplification, nucleated cell counts were estimated. Produced via immunoSEQ multiplex PCR; TCRdb's table is partial and in-frame only. V and J calls and clone size come straight from that table; D and trimming were deduced from the DNA. The data hold about 100,000 clones, with approximately 84% observed a single time. Sequenced input: peripheral blood. This receptor was obtained from a woman aged 55-70 years with acute or convalescent COVID-19. The chain employs TRBV5-4 and TRBJ2-3, with TRBD2 matching 7 bases. CDR3 DNA: TGTGCCAGCAGCTTAGTCGACGCGGGGGCAGATACGCAGTATTTT. Amino acids: CASSLVDAGADTQYF.